This T cell receptor (beta chain) derives from a study of blood T cell repertoires in COVID-19. Overall study: Donors in the United States, Italy and Spain gave samples during acute or convalescent COVID-19. Nucleic acid was either cDNA or gDNA, and it came from T cells, B-cell-depleted T cells, or PBMCs.

Germline V gene sequence: CDR1 SGHRS, CDR2 YFSETQ. Trimming pared 2 bases from V and 3 bases from J, leaving 8 bases between. The CDR3 totals 13 residues. Original processing notes: Scientists estimated how many nucleated cells there were by amplifying reference gene primers. Here immunoSEQ multiplex PCR was the method, and the copy in TCRdb shows in-frame clones only, minus some. That table supplies the V and J calls and clone size; D and trimming were determined from the DNA. The table lists about 530,000 clones, around 90% of them singletons. Sequenced: peripheral blood. V is TRBV5-1 and J is TRBJ1-2; D might be TRBD1 (6 bases). The TCR was taken from a woman between 50 and 59 years old with COVID-19, enrolled during active disease. CDR3 nucleotide sequence: TGCGCCAGCAGCTTACAGGGACACTATGGCTACACCTTC. Its protein is CASSLQGHYGYTF. The full variable domain, with the rest looked up from reference TRBV5-1 and TRBJ1-2, is KAGVTQTPRYLIKTRGQQVTLSCSPISGHRSVSWYQQTPGQGLQFLFEYFSETQRNKGNFPGRFSGRQFSNSRSEMNVSTLELGDSALYLCASSLQGHYGYTFGSGTRLTVV.